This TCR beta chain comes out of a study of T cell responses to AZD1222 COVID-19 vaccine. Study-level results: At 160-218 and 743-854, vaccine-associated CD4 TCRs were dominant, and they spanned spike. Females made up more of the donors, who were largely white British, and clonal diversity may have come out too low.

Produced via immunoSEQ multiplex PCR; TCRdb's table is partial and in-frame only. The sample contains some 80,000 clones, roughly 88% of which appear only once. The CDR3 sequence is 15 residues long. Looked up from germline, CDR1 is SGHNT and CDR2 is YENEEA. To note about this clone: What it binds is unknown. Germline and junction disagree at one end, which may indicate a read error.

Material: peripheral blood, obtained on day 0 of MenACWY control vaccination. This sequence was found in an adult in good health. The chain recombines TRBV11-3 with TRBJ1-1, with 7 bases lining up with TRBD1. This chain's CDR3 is CASSLTLTGRDGIIF. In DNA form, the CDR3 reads TGTGCCAGCAGCTTAACTCTGACAGGGCGTGATGGGATAATCTTT.